The 18 T cell receptor beta chains below come from one sample, sequenced in a study of T cells in Graves' hyperthyroidism and ophthalmopathy. RNA transcripts were the template for amplifying TCR beta CDR3 regions. RT-PCR in the first round (using the HTBI primer set) targeted the TCR CDR3. One entry per CDR3 protein results from TCRdb running MiXCR on the multiplex PCR reads. The sample has hundreds of thousands of distinct CDR3 sequences, about 43% seen once. The sequenced sample consisted of peripheral blood or thyroid tissue (not recorded which). All receptors come from a woman aged 18-35 years with Graves' hyperthyroidism.

The chain uses TRBV15 and TRBJ2-5, with D uncertain. This CDR3 is 14 amino acids long. Germline CDR1 is LNHNV and CDR2 is YYDKDF (reference sequence). V was trimmed by 5 bases and J by 4 bases, leaving 14 bases between them. CDR3 protein: CATSPRTTGETQYF. The CDR3 DNA reads TGTGCCACCAGCCCCCGAACGACGGGAGAGACCCAGTACTTC.

Worth noting for this clonotype: This may be a read error, as it is one base from a much larger clone. The V call is TRBV2, the J call TRBJ1-1; no clear D gene. The CDR3 length is 9 residues. Between the trimmed V and J ends, which lost 9 bases and 10 bases, there was a span of 9 bases. CDR1 is SNHLY and CDR2 is FYNNEI in the germline V gene. The CDR3 here is CARQSGAFF. CDR3 nucleotides: TGTGCCAGGCAGAGTGGAGCTTTCTTT.

The chain carries TRBV19 and TRBJ2-1, with 7 nucleotides matching TRBD2. The J call could be wrong; TRBJ2-7 is a better fit for the DNA end. This CDR3 region has 15 residues. Germline-derived CDR1 and CDR2 are LNHDA and SQIVND (reference sequence). The DNA of the CDR3 is TGTGCCAGTAGTAGGGAGACTAGCTCCTACAATGAGCAGTACTTC. It encodes CASSRETSSYNEQYF.

Comments on this clonotype: This could be a read error, since a much larger clone is one nucleotide away. This chain links TRBV7-6 with TRBJ1-1; D unclear. The CDR3 consists of 15 residues. Per germline, CDR1 SGHVS and CDR2 FNYEAQ. Trimming cost V 5 bases and J 1 base, with 14 bases left between them. The CDR3 reads CASSATPGRNTEAFF. Written as DNA, the CDR3 is TGTGCCAGCAGCGCGACACCTGGTAGGAACACTGAAGCTTTCTTT.

The chain uses TRBV7-3 and TRBJ1-2; 8 bases are a match to TRBD1. The V segment lost 0 bases and the J segment 5 bases; nucleotides outside the gene matches: 5. The V gene's germline CDR1 is SGHTA and CDR2 FQGTGA. The length of the CDR3 is 15 residues. CDR3 sequence: CASSLTPNRGYGYTF. The DNA of the CDR3 is TGTGCCAGCAGCTTAACACCGAACAGGGGGTATGGCTACACCTTC.

The chain carries TRBV7-2 and TRBJ2-2; 9 bases align to TRBD1. Germline CDR1 SGHTA, CDR2 FQGNSA. The V segment lost 5 bases and the J segment 7 bases; nucleotides outside the gene matches: 5. This CDR3 comprises 14 residues. The CDR3 is CASSIQGAVGELFF. As DNA, the CDR3 is TGTGCCAGCAGCATACAGGGGGCGGTCGGGGAGCTGTTTTTT.

This clonotype was counted between two and nine times. The chain employs TRBV7-3 and TRBJ1-5; the D is unclear. In germline, CDR1 is SGHTA, CDR2 FQGTGA. With 1 base removed from V and 6 bases from J, the gap between germline ends came to 13 bases. This CDR3 comprises 15 residues. The CDR3 loop is CASSLKGWSVQPQHF. CDR3 nucleotides: TGTGCCAGCAGCTTAAAAGGTTGGAGCGTTCAGCCCCAGCATTTT.

V and J are TRBV10-3 and TRBJ2-7; TRBD2 is a possible D gene (6 bases). CDR3 length: 13 residues. V lost 8 bases and J 4 bases, leaving 15 bases between the germline ends. CDR1 and CDR2 (germline): ENHRY, SYGVKD. The CDR3 sequence: CAIGEAVGYEQYF. Written as DNA, the CDR3 is TGTGCCATCGGGGAGGCGGTGGGTTACGAGCAGTACTTC.

Comments on this clonotype: The conserved final phenylalanine or tryptophan is absent from the CDR3, which likely points to a read error. The DNA is left out, because the CDR3 cannot be placed on it with certainty; the CDR3 is given as TCRdb lists it. The J gene is TRBJ1-4, the V gene TRBV7-1; no DNA check was done on the table's D call, TRBD1. TRBV7-1 is flagged as an ORF with uncertain function. With termini counted, the CDR3 has 8 amino acids. The CDR3 region is CASSSTGL.

This clonotype has only one observation. The CDR3 region is CASSLVGSSGNTIYF. The CDR3 nucleotides are TGTGCCAGCAGCTTGGTAGGGAGCTCTGGAAACACCATATATTTT. This chain links TRBV11-2 with TRBJ1-3; no clear D gene. The CDR3 sequence is 15 residues long. V lost 3 bases and J 0 bases, leaving 9 bases between the germline ends. Per the germline V gene, CDR1 is SGHAT and CDR2 is FQNNGV.

The chain joins TRBV20-1 to TRBJ2-7, with D possibly TRBD2 on 7 matching bases. The CDR3 extends over 14 amino acids. Trimming shortened V by 5 bases and J by 6 bases, and 20 bases separated the two germline ends. Looked up from germline, CDR1 is DFQATT and CDR2 is SNEGSKA (reference sequence). The DNA for the CDR3 is TGCAGTGCTGCGGGGGCCAGGCCCGCGGGCGAGCAGTACTTC. This encodes CSAAGARPAGEQYF.

The rearrangement joins TRBV5-1 to TRBJ1-5; 11 nucleotides align to TRBD1. CDR3 length: 15 amino acids. The J segment lost 5 bases and the V segment lost 4 bases, leaving 5 bases of the junction unmatched. Looked up from germline, CDR1 is SGHRS and CDR2 is YFSETQ. The CDR3 loop reads CASSPRTGGDQPQHF. For the CDR3, the DNA is TGCGCCAGCAGCCCCAGGACAGGGGGCGATCAGCCCCAGCATTTT. The variable domain in full, completed from reference TRBV5-1 and TRBJ1-5, reads KAGVTQTPRYLIKTRGQQVTLSCSPISGHRSVSWYQQTPGQGLQFLFEYFSETQRNKGNFPGRFSGRQFSNSRSEMNVSTLELGDSALYLCASSPRTGGDQPQHFGDGTRLSIL.

The V and J genes are TRBV29-1 and TRBJ1-2, with no clear D. Germline assignment: CDR1 SQVTM and CDR2 ANQGSEA. CDR3 length: 13 amino acids. V was trimmed by 5 bases and J by 3 bases, leaving 13 bases between them. CDR3 in amino acids: CSVTVGFDYGYTF. CDR3 DNA: TGCAGCGTTACCGTGGGATTCGACTATGGCTACACCTTC.

The rearrangement uses TRBV7-8 and TRBJ1-5; D is possibly TRBD1 (5 bases). Germline loops: CDR1 SGHVS, CDR2 FQNEAQ. The CDR3 runs 16 residues. V was clipped by 2 bases and J by 1 base, with 12 bases between them. The CDR3 region has the DNA TGTGCCAGCAGCTTACGGGGAGGGGAGAGCAATCAGCCCCAGCATTTT. Its translation: CASSLRGGESNQPQHF.

The chain uses TRBV11-2 and TRBJ1-3; the D gene is possibly TRBD1 (6 bases). The length of the CDR3 is 16 residues. CDR1 is SGHAT, CDR2 FQNNGV, per germline. V shed 2 bases and J shed 5 bases, with 16 bases lying between them. The CDR3 loop is CASSLQRGRGRNTIYF. The CDR3 DNA reads TGTGCCAGCAGCTTACAGCGTGGTAGGGGGAGAAACACCATATATTTT.

In this sample, this clonotype turned up once. V and J are TRBV29-1 and TRBJ2-7, with 12 bases that match TRBD2. Germline lookup yields CDR1 SQVTM and CDR2 ANQGSEA. J was trimmed by 5 bases and V by 2 bases; bases with no gene match: 4. CDR3 size: 14 residues. The CDR3 DNA sequence: TGCAGCGTTGAACCACGGACTAGCGGGGACGAGCAGTACTTC. It yields the protein CSVEPRTSGDEQYF.

This clonotype was counted at least ten times. This chain connects TRBV24-1 to TRBJ2-2; the D gene is possibly TRBD1 (5 bases). The CDR3 has 18 amino acids. Germline CDR1 KGHDR, CDR2 SFDVKD. Trimming stripped 5 bases from V and 0 bases from J, with 18 bases between. In DNA, the CDR3 is TGTGCCACCAGTGGTGTTGAAGGGGATGACGCGAACACCGGGGAGCTGTTTTTT. Translation: CATSGVEGDDANTGELFF.

This clonotype was observed a handful of times. V and J are TRBV7-2 and TRBJ1-1; D call uncertain. The CDR3 spans 14 residues. Germline loops: CDR1 SGHTA, CDR2 FQGNSA. V was pared by 3 bases and J by 0 bases, with 8 bases between. For the CDR3, the DNA is TGTGCCAGCAGCTTCGCCAGCCTGAACACTGAAGCTTTCTTT. This translates into CASSFASLNTEAFF. Complete variable domain (other parts from reference TRBV7-2 and TRBJ1-1): GAGVSQSPSNKVTEKGKDVELRCDPISGHTALYWYRQSLGQGLEFLIYFQGNSAPDKSGLPSDRFSAERTGGSVSTLTIQRTQQEDSAVYLCASSFASLNTEAFFGQGTRLTVV.